Presented here are 23 T cell receptor beta chains from one specimen sequenced in a study of beta chain features in type 1 diabetes. Expressed TCRB transcripts were sequenced because the entire RNA isolate underwent reverse transcription. Assay used: immunoSEQ multiplex PCR; TCRdb lists only in-frame clones, some missing. The sample lists about 360,000 clones, around 13% occurring once. The sequenced sample consisted of naive CD4+ T cells from blood. Receptors were obtained from a man younger than 35 in good health.

There are a few counts of this clone. The chain recombines TRBV7-9 with TRBJ2-5; D is perhaps TRBD2 (6 bases). With 7 bases removed from V and 5 bases from J, the gap between germline ends came to 14 bases. Germline V lookup: CDR1 SEHNR, CDR2 FQNEAQ (reference sequence). The CDR3 has 13 residues. CDR3 sequence: CASTRPGVETQYF. The CDR3 nucleotides are TGTGCCAGCACCCGACCGGGGGTCGAGACCCAGTACTTC. The full variable domain, with the rest looked up from reference TRBV7-9 and TRBJ2-5, is DTGVSQNPRHKITKRGQNVTFRCDPISEHNRLYWYRQTLGQGPEFLTYFQNEAQLEKSRLLSDRFSAERPKGSFSTLEIQRTEQGDSAMYLCASTRPGVETQYFGPGTRLLVL.

This chain uses TRBV30 with TRBJ1-2; 8 positions agree with TRBD1. V was pared by 1 base and J by 6 bases, with 4 bases of the junction left unmatched. This CDR3 has 13 residues. Germline V gene sequence: CDR1 GTSNPN, CDR2 SVGIG (reference sequence). The chain's CDR3 is CAWSAGQANGYTF. In DNA, the CDR3 is TGTGCCTGGAGTGCGGGACAGGCAAATGGCTACACCTTC.

This clone came up many times. This chain joins TRBV4-3 and TRBJ1-1; 8 nucleotides agree with TRBD1. CDR1 and CDR2 (germline): LGHNA, YSLEER. This CDR3 is 13 amino acids long. The trim removed 6 bases at V and 10 bases at J, leaving 10 bases unmatched. CDR3 sequence reads: CASSPGQGEAAFF. In DNA form, the CDR3 reads TGCGCCAGCAGTCCCGGACAGGGCGAGGCAGCTTTCTTT.

The chain recombines TRBV6-5 with TRBJ2-7; 8 nucleotides line up with TRBD1. From germline, CDR1 is MNHEY and CDR2 SVGAGI. V lost 0 bases to trimming and J lost 2 bases; unmatched junction nucleotides: 3. CDR3 length: 15 amino acids. The CDR3 DNA reads TGTGCCAGCAGTTACTCCGCGACAGGGGCCTACGAGCAGTACTTC. It encodes CASSYSATGAYEQYF.

This clone occurred a few times. The chain recombines TRBV28 with TRBJ2-3; maybe TRBD2 (6 bases). The CDR3 has 14 amino acids. The V gene lost 2 bases and the J gene lost 2 bases, with 8 bases spanning the gap. CDR1 is MDHEN and CDR2 is SYDVKM in the germline V gene. Here the CDR3 DNA reads TGTGCCAGCAGTTTACGGGGGTACACAGATACGCAGTATTTT. Encoded protein: CASSLRGYTDTQYF.

The V and J genes are TRBV18 and TRBJ1-1, with a weak D call TRBD1 (6 bases). CDR3 length: 15 residues. The V gene lost 2 bases and the J gene lost 0 bases, with 10 bases spanning the gap. CDR1 and CDR2 (germline): KGHSH, LQKENI. This chain's CDR3 is CASSPVDRMNTEAFF. In nucleotides, the CDR3 is TGTGCCAGCTCACCAGTCGACAGGATGAACACTGAAGCTTTCTTT.

V gene TRBV29-1 combines with J gene TRBJ2-7, with TRBD1 matching over 10 bases. This CDR3 is 13 amino acids long. The V gene end was trimmed by 5 bases and the J gene end by 2 bases; junction bases not matched to a gene: 3. The germline V gene encodes CDR1 SQVTM and CDR2 ANQGSEA. The CDR3 reads CSVLDRGPYEQYF. The CDR3 DNA follows: TGCAGCGTTCTAGACAGGGGGCCCTACGAGCAGTACTTC.

This clone was seen a few times. The J gene is TRBJ2-2, the V gene TRBV30, with 7 bases identical to TRBD2. The CDR3 runs to 16 residues. The germline V gene encodes CDR1 GTSNPN and CDR2 SVGIG (reference sequence). After removal of 8 bases from V and 6 bases from J, the junction contained 18 bases not matched to a gene. Here the CDR3 DNA reads TGTGCCGGAGAAAACCCTGGGGAGGGTTACGCCGGGGAGCTGTTTTTT. Protein product: CAGENPGEGYAGELFF.

This clone appeared a few times. J is TRBJ1-2 and V is TRBV9; D remains unclear. Trimming removed 3 bases from V and 7 bases from J, with 7 bases in between. This CDR3 comprises 11 residues. Looked up from germline, CDR1 is SGDLS and CDR2 is YYNGEE. Here the CDR3 DNA reads TGTGCCAGCAGCGCGCCCGGTGGCTACACCTTC. It codes for CASSAPGGYTF.

This clone was counted a few times. This sequence joins TRBV6-5 and TRBJ1-3, with D hard to call. The V gene lost 0 bases and the J gene lost 5 bases, with 5 bases spanning the gap. Germline-derived CDR1 and CDR2 are MNHEY and SVGAGI. CDR3 length: 13 residues. CDR3 in amino acids: CASSYSPRNTIYF. CDR3 DNA sequence: TGTGCCAGCAGTTACTCTCCCAGAAACACCATATATTTT.

V and J are TRBV7-2 and TRBJ2-1, with a possible D match to TRBD1 (6 bases). CDR3 length equals 14 residues. V dropped 2 bases and J dropped 9 bases, with 14 bases sitting between them. CDR1 and CDR2 (germline): SGHTA, FQGNSA. CDR3 residues: CASSLLQGKFEQFF. CDR3 sequence (DNA): TGTGCCAGCAGCTTATTACAGGGTAAATTTGAGCAGTTCTTC.

This clone was found a few times. V usage is TRBV7-9 and J usage is TRBJ1-4, with D maybe TRBD1 (5 bases). CDR3 length: 13 amino acids. Trimming left V 4 bases short and J 9 bases short, with 12 bases between. The V gene's germline CDR1 is SEHNR and CDR2 FQNEAQ (reference sequence). CDR3 in DNA: TGTGCCAGCAGCTCCCAGGGCTCCCAAAAACTGTTTTTT. Residues: CASSSQGSQKLFF. The full variable domain, completed using reference TRBV7-9 and TRBJ1-4, is DTGVSQNPRHKITKRGQNVTFRCDPISEHNRLYWYRQTLGQGPEFLTYFQNEAQLEKSRLLSDRFSAERPKGSFSTLEIQRTEQGDSAMYLCASSSQGSQKLFFGSGTQLSVL.

The chain combines TRBV29-1 with TRBJ2-5; D perhaps matches TRBD1 (7 bases). CDR3 size: 15 residues. Germline values: CDR1 SQVTM, CDR2 ANQGSEA. V lost 7 bases to trimming and J lost 2 bases, with 20 bases between them. Here the CDR3 DNA reads TGCAGCGCCCGGTTTGGGGGGACAGCACAAGAGACCCAGTACTTC. This codes for CSARFGGTAQETQYF. The full variable domain, completed using reference TRBV29-1 and TRBJ2-5, is SAVISQKPSRDICQRGTSLTIQCQVDSQVTMMFWYRQQPGQSLTLIATANQGSEATYESGFVIDKFPISRPNLTFSTLTVSNMSPEDSSIYLCSARFGGTAQETQYFGPGTRLLVL.

This clone has only a few counts. The rearrangement links TRBV5-6 to TRBJ2-2, with 9 bases that match TRBD2. J was trimmed by 6 bases and V by 4 bases; bases with no gene match: 4. CDR1 and CDR2 (germline): SGHDT, YYEEEE. This CDR3 contains 14 residues. The CDR3 reads CASSQLAGPGELFF. The CDR3 DNA reads TGTGCCAGCAGCCAACTAGCGGGTCCCGGGGAGCTGTTTTTT.

Only a few counts were recorded for this clone. V and J are TRBV7-8 and TRBJ1-5; D gene unclear. CDR3 length equals 15 residues. Per the germline V gene, CDR1 is SGHVS and CDR2 is FQNEAQ. Trimming stripped 1 base from V and 2 bases from J, with 9 bases between. The CDR3: CASSLGRIGNQPQHF. The CDR3 DNA reads as TGTGCCAGCAGCTTAGGCAGGATAGGCAATCAGCCCCAGCATTTT.

The V call is TRBV6-1, the J call TRBJ2-2; D is uncertain. V was trimmed by 4 bases and J by 2 bases, leaving 8 bases between them. Germline CDR1 MNHNS, CDR2 SASEGT. The CDR3 runs to 14 residues. Here the CDR3 reads CASSVGLNTGELFF. The CDR3 DNA reads as TGTGCCAGCAGTGTGGGCCTCAACACCGGGGAGCTGTTTTTT.

The V and J genes are TRBV7-3 and TRBJ2-3, with 16 bases fitting TRBD2. This CDR3 has 16 amino acids. V dropped 5 bases and J dropped 3; count of bases not matched to a gene: 2. Germline V gene sequence: CDR1 SGHTA, CDR2 FQGTGA. CDR3 amino acids: CASSEGLAGGTDTQYF. The CDR3 DNA is TGTGCCAGCAGCGAGGGACTAGCGGGAGGGACAGATACGCAGTATTTT.

The V call is TRBV28, the J call TRBJ2-1; 7 positions agree with TRBD1. The CDR3 contains 14 residues. J was trimmed by 2 bases and V by 4 bases; bases with no gene match: 2. Per the germline V gene, CDR1 is MDHEN and CDR2 is SYDVKM. In DNA form, the CDR3 reads TGTGCCAGCAGTTCCGGACAGGCCTACAATGAGCAGTTCTTC. Amino acids: CASSSGQAYNEQFF.

This clone has more than one count but fewer than ten. The rearrangement joins TRBV10-3 to TRBJ2-1; D possibly corresponds to TRBD2 (5 bases). The germline V gene encodes CDR1 ENHRY and CDR2 SYGVKD. The germline V and J ends were trimmed by 8 bases and 0 bases, with 17 bases remaining between them. The CDR3 covers 16 residues. This CDR3 is CAIGFGLTSSYNEQFF. The CDR3 nucleotides are TGTGCCATCGGCTTTGGACTCACCAGCTCCTACAATGAGCAGTTCTTC.

The chain uses TRBV28 and TRBJ2-3; the match to TRBD2 covers 12 bases. The CDR3 totals 15 residues. Looked up from germline, CDR1 is MDHEN and CDR2 is SYDVKM. Unmatched junction bases numbered 5, after V lost 8 bases and J lost 2 bases. The CDR3 loop reads CASSGTSGFTDTQYF. The CDR3 nucleotides read TGTGCCAGCTCCGGGACTAGCGGGTTCACAGATACGCAGTATTTT. Looking up the rest from reference TRBV28 and TRBJ2-3 gives the full variable domain: DVKVTQSSRYLVKRTGEKVFLECVQDMDHENMFWYRQDPGLGLRLIYFSYDVKMKEKGDIPEGYSVSREKKERFSLILESASTNQTSMYLCASSGTSGFTDTQYFGPGTRLTVL.

The V gene is TRBV28, the J gene TRBJ2-7, with D unclear. This CDR3 is 13 amino acids long. In germline, CDR1 is MDHEN, CDR2 SYDVKM. V lost 5 bases to trimming and J lost 3 bases, with 11 bases between them. The DNA for the CDR3 is TGTGCCAGCAGTCCCCGGGTCGTCTACGAGCAGTACTTC. It codes for CASSPRVVYEQYF.

The V call is TRBV5-1, the J call TRBJ2-5; D is possibly TRBD1 (6 bases). The CDR3 consists of 15 residues. Germline CDR1 is SGHRS and CDR2 is YFSETQ. The V end was cut by 5 bases, the J end by 2 bases, with 16 bases between. Written as DNA, the CDR3 is TGCGCCAGCAGACTGACCGGGACATTTCAAGAGACCCAGTACTTC. It is translated as CASRLTGTFQETQYF.

J is TRBJ1-2 and V is TRBV7-2, with a possible D match to TRBD1 (6 bases). CDR3 size: 15 residues. Trimming shortened V by 8 bases and J by 8 bases, and 24 bases separated the two germline ends. Germline lookup yields CDR1 SGHTA and CDR2 FQGNSA. CDR3 loop: CASSMAGGASEGYTF. CDR3 nucleotides: TGTGCCAGCTCGATGGCCGGGGGGGCTTCGGAAGGCTACACCTTC. The full variable domain, in which reference TRBV7-2 and TRBJ1-2 provide the parts outside the CDR3, is GAGVSQSPSNKVTEKGKDVELRCDPISGHTALYWYRQSLGQGLEFLIYFQGNSAPDKSGLPSDRFSAERTGGSVSTLTIQRTQQEDSAVYLCASSMAGGASEGYTFGSGTRLTVV.